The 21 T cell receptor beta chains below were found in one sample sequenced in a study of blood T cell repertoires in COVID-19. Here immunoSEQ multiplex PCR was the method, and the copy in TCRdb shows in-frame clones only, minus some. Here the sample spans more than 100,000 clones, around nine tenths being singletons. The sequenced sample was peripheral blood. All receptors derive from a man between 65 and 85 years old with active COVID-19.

The CDR3 DNA sequence: TGTGCCAGCTCACCACCGACACGATCCTACGAGCAGTACTTC. Amino acid sequence: CASSPPTRSYEQYF. The rearrangement links TRBV18 to TRBJ2-7; D is unresolved. The CDR3 has 14 amino acids. Germline lookup yields CDR1 KGHSH and CDR2 LQKENI. Trimming cost V 0 bases and J 1 base, with 7 bases left between them. The entire variable domain, with the rest obtained from reference TRBV18 and TRBJ2-7, is as follows: NAGVMQNPRHLVRRRGQEARLRCSPMKGHSHVYWYRQLPEEGLKFMVYLQKENIIDESGMPKERFSAEFPKEGPSILRIQQVVRGDSAAYFCASSPPTRSYEQYFGPGTRLTVT.

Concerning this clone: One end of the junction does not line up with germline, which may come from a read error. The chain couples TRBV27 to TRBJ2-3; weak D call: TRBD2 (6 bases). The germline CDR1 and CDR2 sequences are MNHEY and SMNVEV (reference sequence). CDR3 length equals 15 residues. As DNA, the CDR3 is TGTGTCAGCAGTTTTGGAGGGACCAGCACAGATACGCAGTATTTT. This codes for CVSSFGGTSTDTQYF.

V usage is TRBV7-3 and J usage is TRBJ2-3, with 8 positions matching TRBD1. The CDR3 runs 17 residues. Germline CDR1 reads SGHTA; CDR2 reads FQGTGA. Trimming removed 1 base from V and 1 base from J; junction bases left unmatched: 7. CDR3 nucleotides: TGTGCCAGCAGCTTAAATGGCAGGGGGCACGGCACAGATACGCAGTATTTT. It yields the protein CASSLNGRGHGTDTQYF.

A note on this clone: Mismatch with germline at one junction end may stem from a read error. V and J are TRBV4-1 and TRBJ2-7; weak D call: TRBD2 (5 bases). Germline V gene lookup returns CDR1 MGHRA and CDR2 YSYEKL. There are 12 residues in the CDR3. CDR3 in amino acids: CASSHLEGSGFF. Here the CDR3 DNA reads TGCGCCAGCAGCCACTTAGAGGGTTCAGGCTTCTTC.

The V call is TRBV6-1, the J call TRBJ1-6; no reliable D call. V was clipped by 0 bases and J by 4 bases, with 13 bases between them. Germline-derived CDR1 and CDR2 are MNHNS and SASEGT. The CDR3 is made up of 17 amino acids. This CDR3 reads CASSEALLGQYNSPLHF. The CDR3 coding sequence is TGTGCCAGCAGTGAAGCGCTTCTAGGCCAGTATAATTCACCCCTCCACTTT.

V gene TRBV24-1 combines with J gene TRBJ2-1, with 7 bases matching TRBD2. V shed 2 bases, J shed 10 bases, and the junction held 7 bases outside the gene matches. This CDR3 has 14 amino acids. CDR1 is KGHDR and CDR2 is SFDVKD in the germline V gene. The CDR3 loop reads CATSDSGLVKEQFF. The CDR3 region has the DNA TGTGCCACCAGTGATTCAGGACTAGTCAAAGAGCAGTTCTTC.

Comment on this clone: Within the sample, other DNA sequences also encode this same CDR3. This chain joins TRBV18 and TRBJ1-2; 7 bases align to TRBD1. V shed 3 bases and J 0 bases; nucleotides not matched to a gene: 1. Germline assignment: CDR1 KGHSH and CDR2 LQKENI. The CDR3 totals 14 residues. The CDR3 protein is CASSPQGANYGYTF. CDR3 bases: TGTGCCAGCTCACCGCAGGGGGCTAACTATGGCTACACCTTC.

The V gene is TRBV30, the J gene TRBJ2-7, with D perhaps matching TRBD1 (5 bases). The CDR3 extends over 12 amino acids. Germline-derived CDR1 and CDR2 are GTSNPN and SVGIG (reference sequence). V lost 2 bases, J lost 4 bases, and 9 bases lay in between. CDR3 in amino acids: CAWSTGSYEQYF. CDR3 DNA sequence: TGTGCCTGGAGTACAGGTTCATACGAGCAGTACTTC.

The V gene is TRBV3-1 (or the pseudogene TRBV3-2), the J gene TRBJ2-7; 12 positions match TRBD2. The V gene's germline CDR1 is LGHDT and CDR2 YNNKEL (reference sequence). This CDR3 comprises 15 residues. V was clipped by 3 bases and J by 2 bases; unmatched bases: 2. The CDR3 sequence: CASSQTSGSTYEQYF. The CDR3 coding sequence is TGTGCCAGCAGCCAGACTAGCGGGAGTACCTACGAGCAGTACTTC.

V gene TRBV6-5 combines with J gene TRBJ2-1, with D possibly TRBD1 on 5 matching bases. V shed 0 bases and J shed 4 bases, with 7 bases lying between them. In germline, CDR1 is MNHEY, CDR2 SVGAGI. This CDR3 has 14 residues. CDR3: CASSYSDNYNEQFF. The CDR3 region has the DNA TGTGCCAGCAGTTACTCGGACAATTACAATGAGCAGTTCTTC.

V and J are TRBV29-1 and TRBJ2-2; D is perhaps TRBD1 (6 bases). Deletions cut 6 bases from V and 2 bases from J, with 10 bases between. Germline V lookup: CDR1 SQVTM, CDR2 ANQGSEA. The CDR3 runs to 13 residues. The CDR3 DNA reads TGCAGCGTAGGACAGAGTAACACCGGGGAGCTGTTTTTT. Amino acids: CSVGQSNTGELFF.

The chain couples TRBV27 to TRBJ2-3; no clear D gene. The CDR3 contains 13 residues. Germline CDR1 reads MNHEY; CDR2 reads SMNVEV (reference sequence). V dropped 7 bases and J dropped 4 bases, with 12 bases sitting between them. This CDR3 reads CASTTSGADTQYF. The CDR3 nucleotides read TGTGCCAGCACCACATCAGGCGCAGATACGCAGTATTTT.

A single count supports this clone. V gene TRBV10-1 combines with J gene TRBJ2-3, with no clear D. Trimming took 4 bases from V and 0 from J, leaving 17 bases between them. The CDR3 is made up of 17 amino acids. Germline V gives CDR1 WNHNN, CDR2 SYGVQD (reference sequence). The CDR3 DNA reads TGCGCCAGCAGTGCCATTCCCCTTGGAGCTAGCACAGATACGCAGTATTTT. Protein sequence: CASSAIPLGASTDTQYF.

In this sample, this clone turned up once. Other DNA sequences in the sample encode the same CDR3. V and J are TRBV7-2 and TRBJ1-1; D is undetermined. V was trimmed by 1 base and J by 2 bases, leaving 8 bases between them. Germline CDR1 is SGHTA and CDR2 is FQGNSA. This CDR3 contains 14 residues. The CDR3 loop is CASSLDRVNTEAFF. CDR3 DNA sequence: TGTGCCAGCAGCTTAGATCGGGTCAACACTGAAGCTTTCTTT. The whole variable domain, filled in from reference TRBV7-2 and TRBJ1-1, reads GAGVSQSPSNKVTEKGKDVELRCDPISGHTALYWYRQSLGQGLEFLIYFQGNSAPDKSGLPSDRFSAERTGGSVSTLTIQRTQQEDSAVYLCASSLDRVNTEAFFGQGTRLTVV.

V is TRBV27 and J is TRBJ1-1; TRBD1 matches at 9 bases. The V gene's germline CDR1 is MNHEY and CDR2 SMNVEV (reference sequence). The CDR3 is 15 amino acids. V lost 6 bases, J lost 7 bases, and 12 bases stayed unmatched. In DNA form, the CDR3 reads TGTGCCAGCAGACCCGGGTGGACAGGGGAGGGTGAAGCTTTCTTT. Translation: CASRPGWTGEGEAFF.

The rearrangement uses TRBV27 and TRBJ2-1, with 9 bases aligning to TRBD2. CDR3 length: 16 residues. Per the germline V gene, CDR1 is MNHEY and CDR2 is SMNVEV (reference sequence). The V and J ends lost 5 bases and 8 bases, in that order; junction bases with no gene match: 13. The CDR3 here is CASSPSGTSRIHEQFF. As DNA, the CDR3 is TGTGCCAGCAGTCCCTCCGGGACTAGCAGGATCCATGAGCAGTTCTTC.

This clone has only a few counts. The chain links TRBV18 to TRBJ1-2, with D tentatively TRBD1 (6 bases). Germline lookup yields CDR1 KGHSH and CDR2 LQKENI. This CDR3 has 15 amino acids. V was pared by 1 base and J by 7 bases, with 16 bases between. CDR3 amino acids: CASSPQGGGAGGYTF. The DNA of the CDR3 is TGTGCCAGCTCACCACAGGGCGGGGGGGCTGGTGGCTACACCTTC.

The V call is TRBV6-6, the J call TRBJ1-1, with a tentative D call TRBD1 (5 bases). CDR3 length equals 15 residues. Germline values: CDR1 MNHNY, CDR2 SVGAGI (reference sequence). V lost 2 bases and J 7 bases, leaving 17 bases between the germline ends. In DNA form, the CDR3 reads TGTGCCAGCAGTTACGAAGGGGCGGTCGGGGGTGAAGCTTTCTTT. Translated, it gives CASSYEGAVGGEAFF.

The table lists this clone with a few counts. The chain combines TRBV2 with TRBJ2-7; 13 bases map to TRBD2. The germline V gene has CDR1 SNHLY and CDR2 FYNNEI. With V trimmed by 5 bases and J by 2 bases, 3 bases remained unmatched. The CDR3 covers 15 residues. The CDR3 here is CASSSGTSGTYEQYF. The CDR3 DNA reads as TGTGCCAGCAGTTCTGGGACTAGCGGGACCTACGAGCAGTACTTC.

The CDR3 loop is CASSLLTGPSYEQYF. The CDR3 DNA reads as TGTGCCAGCAGCTTGTTGACAGGGCCCTCCTACGAGCAGTACTTC. The rearrangement links TRBV7-9 to TRBJ2-7, with 7 bases matching TRBD1. The trim removed 3 bases at V and 0 bases at J, leaving 5 bases unmatched. Germline CDR1 SEHNR, CDR2 FQNEAQ (reference sequence). The CDR3 contains 15 residues.

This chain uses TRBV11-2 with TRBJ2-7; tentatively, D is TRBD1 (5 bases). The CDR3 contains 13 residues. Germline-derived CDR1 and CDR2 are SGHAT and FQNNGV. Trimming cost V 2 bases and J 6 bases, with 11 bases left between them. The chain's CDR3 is CASSLQGPGEQYF. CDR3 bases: TGTGCCAGCAGCTTACAGGGTCCGGGCGAGCAGTACTTC.